This TCR beta chain stems from a study of graft-versus-host responses after intestinal transplantation. Study-level background: All of the recipients had induction that used anti-thymocyte globulin, then tacrolimus and steroids for approximately 3 years.

Germline values: CDR1 SGHTA, CDR2 FQGNSA. The V gene lost 1 base and the J gene lost 0 bases, with 10 bases spanning the gap. The CDR3 has 16 amino acids. Remarks on this clone: What it recognizes is unknown.

Study-level findings and limits: Peak circulating GvH clone levels tracked with early post-transplant HvG declines. Detection of GvH clones occurred in recipient marrow, and some had their first appearance in ileum or blood. Allografts from individuals with graft-donor T cell macrochimerism displayed high graft-versus-host to host-versus-graft clonal ratios.

Here immunoSEQ multiplex PCR was the method, and the copy in TCRdb shows in-frame clones only, minus some. The sample lists about 61,000 clones, approximately 94% seen once, with 0.35% to 0.45% in the top ten. The clonotype originates from a human donor who was the organ donor for an intestinal transplant. Source: unstimulated CD4+ T cells sorted from spleen or lymph node cells, taken before transplant. V is TRBV7-2 and J is TRBJ1-3, with no clear D. The CDR3 DNA follows: TGTGCCAGCAGCTTAGGAGGGCTTAGCTCTGGAAACACCATATATTTT. It encodes CASSLGGLSSGNTIYF.